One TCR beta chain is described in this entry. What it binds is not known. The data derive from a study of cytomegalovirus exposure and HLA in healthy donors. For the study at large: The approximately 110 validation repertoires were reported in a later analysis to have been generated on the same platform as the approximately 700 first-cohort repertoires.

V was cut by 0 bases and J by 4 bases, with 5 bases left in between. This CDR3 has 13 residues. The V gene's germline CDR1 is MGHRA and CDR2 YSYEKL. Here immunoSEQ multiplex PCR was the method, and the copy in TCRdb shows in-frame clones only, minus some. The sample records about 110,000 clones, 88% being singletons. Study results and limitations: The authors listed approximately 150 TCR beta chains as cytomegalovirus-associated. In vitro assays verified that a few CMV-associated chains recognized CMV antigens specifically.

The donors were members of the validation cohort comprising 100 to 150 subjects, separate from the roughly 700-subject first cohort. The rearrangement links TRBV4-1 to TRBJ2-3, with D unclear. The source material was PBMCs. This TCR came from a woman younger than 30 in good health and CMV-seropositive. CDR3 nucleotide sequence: TGCGCCAGCAGCCAAGATTGGCCAGATACGCAGTATTTT. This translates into CASSQDWPDTQYF.